A single sample is the source of the 18 T cell receptor beta chains below, sequenced in a study of STAT3 mutations in large granular lymphocyte leukemia. General observations from the study: Every T-cell large granular lymphocyte leukemia patient had at least one immunodominant TCR beta clonotype.

Profiled with immunoSEQ multiplex PCR; TCRdb holds only in-frame clones, not every one. The sample contains roughly 3,000 clones, 70% to 90% of which appear only once. No antigen has been assigned to these receptors. The sample taken for sequencing was peripheral blood mononuclear cells. Every receptor here comes from a man aged 35-49 years with T-cell large granular lymphocyte leukemia. Some clones in this sample may be carry-over from other donors' samples.

This rearrangement joins TRBV5-4 to TRBJ1-2; D remains ambiguous. This CDR3 contains 13 residues. The V gene's germline CDR1 is SGHNT and CDR2 YYREEE (reference sequence). V was pared by 4 bases and J by 2 bases, with 9 bases between. The CDR3 spells CASSLTENYGYTF. DNA for the CDR3: TGTGCCAGCAGCCTAACAGAGAACTATGGCTACACCTTC. Full variable domain (remainder filled in from reference TRBV5-4 and TRBJ1-2): ETGVTQSPTHLIKTRGQQVTLRCSSQSGHNTVSWYQQALGQGPQFIFQYYREEENGRGNFPPRFSGLQFPNYSSELNVNALELDDSALYLCASSLTENYGYTFGSGTRLTVV.

The rearrangement links TRBV19 to TRBJ1-1; D gene ambiguous. Trimming shortened V by 0 bases and J by 8 bases, and 13 bases separated the two germline ends. Per germline, CDR1 LNHDA and CDR2 SQIVND (reference sequence). This CDR3 region has 14 residues. CDR3 loop: CASSIDQSGPEAFF. The CDR3 DNA is TGTGCCAGTAGTATAGATCAGTCGGGTCCCGAAGCTTTCTTT.

This chain links TRBV10-3 with TRBJ2-5, with D possibly matching TRBD1 (5 bases). Germline values: CDR1 ENHRY, CDR2 SYGVKD. This CDR3 spans 12 amino acids. V lost 10 bases and J lost 1, with 10 bases in between. The CDR3 bases are TGTGCCAGCCAGGGTGCCCAAGAGACCCAGTACTTC. Translation: CASQGAQETQYF.

This chain connects TRBV7-2 to TRBJ2-5; unclear D gene. Germline V gene lookup returns CDR1 SGHTA and CDR2 FQGNSA. Deletions cut 3 bases from V and 2 bases from J, with 1 base between. This CDR3 is 11 amino acids long. CDR3 in DNA: TGTGCCAGCAGCTTGCAAGAGACCCAGTACTTC. It translates to CASSLQETQYF.

This chain links TRBV5-1 with TRBJ2-7; a possible D gene is TRBD1 (6 bases). The V end lost 0 bases, the J end lost 0 bases, and 7 bases lay between the germline ends. From germline, CDR1 is SGHRS and CDR2 YFSETQ. The CDR3 loop spans 14 amino acids. CDR3 loop: CASSLGGHSYEQYF. The CDR3 nucleotides are TGCGCCAGCAGCTTGGGGGGGCACTCCTACGAGCAGTACTTC.

The sample holds one count of this clone. The chain uses TRBV5-4 and TRBJ1-1, with TRBD1 matching 7 bases. CDR3 length: 14 residues. V lost 0 bases to trimming and J lost 5 bases; unmatched junction nucleotides: 4. The germline gives CDR1 SGHNT, CDR2 YYREEE (reference sequence). The CDR3 loop reads CASSLGTGWTEAFF. In DNA form, the CDR3 reads TGTGCCAGCAGCTTGGGGACAGGCTGGACTGAAGCTTTCTTT.

The chain combines TRBV28 with TRBJ1-2; D is undetermined. The CDR3 spans 12 residues. Trimming removed 6 bases from V and 8 bases from J, with 13 bases in between. The germline V gene has CDR1 MDHEN and CDR2 SYDVKM. CDR3 sequence (DNA): TGTGCCAGCAGCTCCTTAGCGGACGGCTACACCTTC. As protein: CASSSLADGYTF.

This chain links TRBV6-5 with TRBJ2-2; D is uncertain. Trimming removed 6 bases from V and 6 bases from J, with 11 bases in between. The CDR3 length is 13 residues. Germline loops: CDR1 MNHEY, CDR2 SVGAGI. The DNA of the CDR3 is TGTGCCAGCAGCTCCGTTTTCGCCGGGGAGCTGTTTTTT. Translating it yields CASSSVFAGELFF.

The chain uses TRBV27 and TRBJ1-1, with unresolved D. Germline V gene lookup returns CDR1 MNHEY and CDR2 SMNVEV (reference sequence). CDR3 length: 13 amino acids. V lost 2 bases to trimming and J lost 1 base, with 5 bases between them. The CDR3 sequence is CASSLVRNTEAFF. As DNA, the CDR3 is TGTGCCAGCAGTTTAGTCAGGAACACTGAAGCTTTCTTT.

The chain couples TRBV28 to TRBJ1-4, with 9 bases that match TRBD1. With 5 bases clipped from V and 8 bases from J, the junction kept 6 bases outside the gene matches. Germline-derived CDR1 and CDR2 are MDHEN and SYDVKM. CDR3 size: 14 residues. CDR3 region: CASSTTGGGEKLFF. DNA of the CDR3: TGTGCCAGCAGTACGACAGGGGGAGGAGAAAAACTGTTTTTT. Variable domain in full (rest from reference TRBV28 and TRBJ1-4): DVKVTQSSRYLVKRTGEKVFLECVQDMDHENMFWYRQDPGLGLRLIYFSYDVKMKEKGDIPEGYSVSREKKERFSLILESASTNQTSMYLCASSTTGGGEKLFFGSGTQLSVL.

J is TRBJ1-5 and V is TRBV7-2; D not resolved. V dropped 2 bases and J dropped 0 bases, with 8 bases sitting between them. Germline assignment: CDR1 SGHTA and CDR2 FQGNSA. This CDR3 is 15 amino acids long. DNA for the CDR3: TGTGCCAGCAGCTTATGGACGGATAGCAATCAGCCCCAGCATTTT. Translation: CASSLWTDSNQPQHF. The full variable domain, its missing parts supplied by reference TRBV7-2 and TRBJ1-5, is GAGVSQSPSNKVTEKGKDVELRCDPISGHTALYWYRQSLGQGLEFLIYFQGNSAPDKSGLPSDRFSAERTGGSVSTLTIQRTQQEDSAVYLCASSLWTDSNQPQHFGDGTRLSIL.

The chain uses TRBV7-9 and TRBJ1-6; D remains unclear. V gave up 1 base and J gave up 6 bases, with 4 bases separating them. This CDR3 is built from 13 residues. Germline CDR1 reads SEHNR; CDR2 reads FQNEAQ (reference sequence). The CDR3 nucleotides are TGTGCCAGCAGCTTAGAGGGTAATTCACCCCTCCACTTT. Amino acid sequence: CASSLEGNSPLHF.

This clone was picked up a small number of times. V usage is TRBV5-4 and J usage is TRBJ1-6, with unresolved D. The CDR3 covers 14 residues. V lost 4 bases, J lost 6 bases, and 11 bases lay in between. Germline V gene lookup returns CDR1 SGHNT and CDR2 YYREEE (reference sequence). CDR3 residues: CASSLEVGNSPLHF. DNA for the CDR3: TGTGCCAGCAGCCTGGAGGTGGGTAATTCACCCCTCCACTTT.

This chain uses TRBV25-1 with TRBJ1-4; 10 positions match TRBD1. Germline lookup yields CDR1 MGHDK and CDR2 SYGVNS. Trimming cost V 1 base and J 5 bases; bases outside gene matches: 4. The CDR3 runs 16 residues. The CDR3 region has the DNA TGTGCCAGCAGTGAATTGAGGGGACAGGGGAATGAAAAACTGTTTTTT. Protein sequence: CASSELRGQGNEKLFF.

The gene calls are TRBV5-1 and TRBJ2-7; 8 nucleotides line up with TRBD1. V lost 4 bases and J lost 5; bases outside the gene matches: 5. Germline lookup yields CDR1 SGHRS and CDR2 YFSETQ. The CDR3 covers 13 residues. The CDR3 spells CASSHGQGDEQYF. CDR3 in DNA: TGCGCCAGCAGCCACGGACAGGGCGACGAGCAGTACTTC.

This clone turned up a few times. The rearrangement links TRBV7-2 to TRBJ1-1; TRBD1 matches at 8 bases. The CDR3 sequence is 13 residues long. The V segment lost 8 bases and the J segment 0 bases; nucleotides outside the gene matches: 2. CDR1 and CDR2 (germline): SGHTA, FQGNSA. Written as DNA, the CDR3 is TGTGCCAGCGGCAGGGGGCTGAACACTGAAGCTTTCTTT. Protein sequence: CASGRGLNTEAFF.

This chain joins TRBV15 and TRBJ2-7; D may be TRBD2 (6 bases). The germline V and J ends were trimmed by 3 bases and 4 bases, with 16 bases remaining between them. The length of the CDR3 is 15 residues. The germline V gene has CDR1 LNHNV and CDR2 YYDKDF (reference sequence). CDR3 sequence reads: CATSRGAGAGYEQYF. CDR3 bases: TGTGCCACCAGCAGGGGAGCGGGCGCGGGGTACGAGCAGTACTTC.

V and J are TRBV5-1 and TRBJ2-2; no reliable D call. With 2 bases removed from V and 2 bases from J, the gap between germline ends came to 10 bases. Per the germline V gene, CDR1 is SGHRS and CDR2 is YFSETQ. The CDR3 has 15 residues. The CDR3 bases are TGCGCCAGCAGCTTAGTATTCTCTAACACCGGGGAGCTGTTTTTT. Translation gives CASSLVFSNTGELFF.